These 27 T cell receptor beta chains share one sample of origin, sequenced in a study of OX40 agonist ivuxolimab in advanced cancers. Assay used: immunoSEQ multiplex PCR; TCRdb lists only in-frame clones, some missing. This repertoire shows tens of thousands of clones, 79% found once; its top ten account for more than 2%. The specimen was CD4+ or CD8+ T cells sorted from blood, collected in a trial of the OX40 agonist ivuxolimab. The receptor set was obtained from an adult with an advanced solid tumor such as melanoma, head and neck, liver or kidney cancer.

The rearrangement joins TRBV6-5 to TRBJ1-4, with a possible D match to TRBD1 (5 bases). The germline V and J ends were trimmed by 0 bases and 7 bases, with 15 bases remaining between them. The germline CDR1 and CDR2 sequences are MNHEY and SVGAGI. This CDR3 has 16 amino acids. CDR3 DNA sequence: TGTGCCAGCAGTTACTCAGGGAGGGGCGGGGGTGAAAAACTGTTTTTT. Translation: CASSYSGRGGGEKLFF.

V usage is TRBV5-1 and J usage is TRBJ2-7; a weak D match, TRBD1 (6 bases). The CDR3 extends over 14 amino acids. CDR1 is SGHRS, CDR2 YFSETQ, per germline. V lost 4 bases and J 6 bases, leaving 17 bases between the germline ends. CDR3 DNA: TGCGCCAGCAGCCTTTACATACAGGGCGGCGAGCAGTACTTC. Protein: CASSLYIQGGEQYF.

The chain links TRBV12-1 to TRBJ2-5; TRBD2, the D gene given by the table, was not confirmed from the DNA. TRBV12-1 is a listed pseudogene. The CDR3 length is 15 residues. DNA for the CDR3: TGTGCCAGCAGCTTTGGCGGGCAGTTCCAAGAGACCCAGTACTTC. Its protein is CASSFGGQFQETQYF.

The chain carries TRBV30 and TRBJ1-2; the D is unclear. The CDR3 contains 11 residues. Germline lookup yields CDR1 GTSNPN and CDR2 SVGIG (reference sequence). Deletions cut 5 bases from V and 0 bases from J, with 4 bases between. In DNA form, the CDR3 reads TGTGCCTGGGGGACTAACTATGGCTACACCTTC. It is translated as CAWGTNYGYTF.

On this clone itself: Other nucleotide sequences in the sample specify the same CDR3. As DNA, the CDR3 is TGCAGCGTTGGGGGAAGCTCTGGGGCCAACGTCCTGACTTTC. It is translated as CSVGGSSGANVLTF. The genes are TRBV29-1 and TRBJ2-6; D is unclear. This CDR3 has 14 amino acids. Germline V gives CDR1 SQVTM, CDR2 ANQGSEA. With 4 bases removed from V and 0 bases from J, the gap between germline ends came to 7 bases.

This chain uses TRBV19 with TRBJ2-1, with D possibly TRBD2 on 7 matching bases. The CDR3 has 13 amino acids. V lost 4 bases to trimming and J lost 9 bases, with 13 bases between them. The V gene's germline CDR1 is LNHDA and CDR2 SQIVND (reference sequence). The CDR3 bases are TGTGCCAGTAGTACACAGGGAGGGGGTGAGCAGTTCTTC. It codes for CASSTQGGGEQFF.

CDR3: CASSILVRRETQYF. CDR3 DNA sequence: TGTGCCAGCAGCATCCTGGTCCGCAGGGAGACCCAGTACTTC. The rearrangement uses TRBV21-1 and TRBJ2-5; no DNA check was done on the table's D call, TRBD1. TRBV21-1 is given as a pseudogene. CDR3 length: 14 residues.

CDR3 nucleotides: TGTGCCAGCTCACCACCCGGGGGGTCTAGCACAGATACGCAGTATTTT. It translates to CASSPPGGSSTDTQYF. The rearrangement links TRBV18 to TRBJ2-3; 7 nucleotides line up with TRBD2. Looked up from germline, CDR1 is KGHSH and CDR2 is LQKENI. The CDR3 extends over 16 amino acids. V was pared by 0 bases and J by 0 bases, with 3 bases of the junction left unmatched. The full variable domain, rest sourced from reference TRBV18 and TRBJ2-3, is NAGVMQNPRHLVRRRGQEARLRCSPMKGHSHVYWYRQLPEEGLKFMVYLQKENIIDESGMPKERFSAEFPKEGPSILRIQQVVRGDSAAYFCASSPPGGSSTDTQYFGPGTRLTVL.

The genes are TRBV5-1 and TRBJ2-2; 8 positions match TRBD1. Germline V CDR1 and CDR2: SGHRS, YFSETQ. Germline trimming cut 3 bases from V and 1 base from J; bases unmatched to any gene: 5. CDR3 size: 16 residues. CDR3 sequence: CASSSLGTGNTGELFF. DNA for the CDR3: TGCGCCAGCAGCTCCTTAGGGACAGGGAACACCGGGGAGCTGTTTTTT. Combining the CDR3 with reference TRBV5-1 and TRBJ2-2 gives the whole variable domain KAGVTQTPRYLIKTRGQQVTLSCSPISGHRSVSWYQQTPGQGLQFLFEYFSETQRNKGNFPGRFSGRQFSNSRSEMNVSTLELGDSALYLCASSSLGTGNTGELFFGEGSRLTVL.

The chain couples TRBV6-6 to TRBJ1-2; TRBD1 aligns across 7 bases. With 6 bases clipped from V and 3 bases from J, the junction kept 7 bases outside the gene matches. Germline V lookup: CDR1 MNHNY, CDR2 SVGAGI (reference sequence). The CDR3 is made up of 14 amino acids. Here the CDR3 DNA reads TGTGCCAGCAGGCCAGGGGGTAGGGACTATGGCTACACCTTC. This encodes CASRPGGRDYGYTF.

V gene TRBV19 combines with J gene TRBJ1-2; D not certain. The germline V gene has CDR1 LNHDA and CDR2 SQIVND (reference sequence). This CDR3 region has 13 residues. The V end lost 10 bases, the J end lost 2 bases, and 14 bases lay between the germline ends. CDR3 coding DNA: TGTGCCACGAGGTCCAGTGCAAACTATGGCTACACCTTC. Amino acid sequence: CATRSSANYGYTF.

V usage is TRBV29-1 and J usage is TRBJ1-1; no clear D. The CDR3 is 14 amino acids. V lost 7 bases, J lost 1 base, and 16 bases lay in between. CDR1 and CDR2 (germline): SQVTM, ANQGSEA. The CDR3 is CSGVKGGWNTEAFF. DNA of the CDR3: TGCAGCGGGGTTAAGGGAGGGTGGAACACTGAAGCTTTCTTT.

V and J are TRBV5-6 and TRBJ1-2; D gene unclear. Trimming shortened V by 4 bases and J by 3 bases, and 16 bases separated the two germline ends. Germline V gene data show CDR1 as SGHDT and CDR2 as YYEEEE. CDR3 size: 15 residues. Here the CDR3 reads CASSPDGRLDYGYTF. CDR3 sequence (DNA): TGTGCCAGCAGCCCCGACGGAAGGCTGGACTATGGCTACACCTTC.

V is TRBV6-1 and J is TRBJ2-2; 9 bases fit TRBD2. With 3 bases clipped from V and 2 bases from J, the junction kept 4 bases outside the gene matches. CDR1 MNHNS and CDR2 SASEGT come from the germline V gene. The CDR3 loop spans 16 amino acids. CDR3 sequence: CASSDGTSFNTGELFF. The CDR3 nucleotides read TGTGCCAGCAGTGACGGGACTAGCTTCAACACCGGGGAGCTGTTTTTT.

This clone occurred a few times. This chain connects TRBV9 to TRBJ2-3, with D uncertain. V lost 3 bases and J 2 bases, leaving 7 bases between the germline ends. Per germline, CDR1 SGDLS and CDR2 YYNGEE. The CDR3 covers 13 residues. The CDR3 region is CASSAGNTDTQYF. The CDR3 coding sequence is TGTGCCAGCAGCGCCGGAAACACAGATACGCAGTATTTT.

V and J are TRBV9 and TRBJ1-3; 7 positions match TRBD1. Losses at the gene ends were 4 bases for V and 3 bases for J; bases not matched to a gene: 7. Germline V gives CDR1 SGDLS, CDR2 YYNGEE. The CDR3 loop spans 15 amino acids. CDR3 bases: TGTGCCAGCAGCCTTGACAGGGAAGGTGGAAACACCATATATTTT. This translates into CASSLDREGGNTIYF.

Here the CDR3 DNA reads TGTGCCAGCAGCTTGGACCTACCTGGCGGGGAGCTGTTTTTT. Residues: CASSLDLPGGELFF. V is TRBV5-6 and J is TRBJ2-2; the D is unclear. The V and J ends lost 0 bases and 7 bases respectively, with 10 bases between them. Germline CDR1 and CDR2: SGHDT and YYEEEE. The CDR3 sequence is 14 residues long.

This clone was seen just once. The V call is TRBV6-5, the J call TRBJ1-1; weak D call: TRBD1 (6 bases). Per the germline V gene, CDR1 is MNHEY and CDR2 is SVGAGI. The length of the CDR3 is 15 residues. V dropped 0 bases and J dropped 3 bases, with 11 bases sitting between them. CDR3 region: CASSYSRGADTEAFF. The DNA of the CDR3 is TGTGCCAGCAGTTACTCGCGGGGGGCGGACACTGAAGCTTTCTTT.

V usage is TRBV2 and J usage is TRBJ1-4, with D perhaps TRBD1 (5 bases). V shed 3 bases and J shed 6 bases, with 11 bases lying between them. The CDR3 is 14 amino acids. CDR1 SNHLY and CDR2 FYNNEI come from the germline V gene. CDR3 DNA: TGTGCCAGCAGTGAGGGGGGGAGAGATGAAAAACTGTTTTTT. Protein sequence: CASSEGGRDEKLFF.

The chain links TRBV5-1 to TRBJ1-1; D is undetermined. Between the trimmed V and J ends, which lost 3 bases and 4 bases, there was a span of 10 bases. This CDR3 contains 13 residues. Germline-derived CDR1 and CDR2 are SGHRS and YFSETQ. The CDR3 region has the DNA TGCGCCAGCAGCTCGGGTCCCGGCACTGAAGCTTTCTTT. This sequence encodes CASSSGPGTEAFF.

This clone came up a few times. The rearrangement uses TRBV11-3 and TRBJ2-1, with 7 nucleotides matching TRBD2. The junction had 4 bases not matched to a gene; V was cut back by 4 bases and J by 4 bases. Germline V CDR1 and CDR2: SGHNT, YENEEA. CDR3 length equals 14 residues. The CDR3 region is CASSSVAGYNEQFF. As DNA, the CDR3 is TGTGCCAGCAGCTCCGTAGCGGGTTACAATGAGCAGTTCTTC.

This clone was seen a single time. This sequence joins TRBV28 and TRBJ1-3; weak D call: TRBD1 (6 bases). Germline V lookup: CDR1 MDHEN, CDR2 SYDVKM. The length of the CDR3 is 15 residues. Trimming shortened V by 5 bases and J by 0 bases, and 11 bases separated the two germline ends. The CDR3 sequence: CASSRDTLSGNTIYF. The CDR3 DNA follows: TGTGCCAGCAGTCGGGACACCCTCTCTGGAAACACCATATATTTT.

Only one count was recorded for this clone. The rearrangement uses TRBV27 and TRBJ2-7; TRBD2 aligns across 8 bases. CDR3 length: 15 amino acids. From germline, CDR1 is MNHEY and CDR2 SMNVEV (reference sequence). V lost 8 bases, J lost 0 bases, and 9 bases stayed unmatched. The CDR3 region is CASRLPGGGSYEQYF. CDR3 DNA sequence: TGTGCCAGCCGCCTCCCCGGGGGGGGCTCCTACGAGCAGTACTTC.

This chain connects TRBV19 to TRBJ2-3; D not resolved. The CDR3 sequence is 13 residues long. In germline, CDR1 is LNHDA, CDR2 SQIVND (reference sequence). Trimming took 5 bases from V and 8 from J, leaving 14 bases between them. CDR3 in amino acids: CASSFRRTGTQYF. CDR3 sequence (DNA): TGTGCCAGTAGTTTTAGAAGGACGGGTACGCAGTATTTT.

CDR3 sequence reads: CASSFMGTGSNLYGYTF. In nucleotides, the CDR3 is TGTGCCAGCAGCTTCATGGGCACAGGCTCAAATCTTTATGGCTACACCTTC. J is TRBJ1-2 and V is TRBV7-9; tentative D call: TRBD1 (5 bases). This CDR3 has 17 amino acids. Germline-derived CDR1 and CDR2 are SEHNR and FQNEAQ (reference sequence). Between the trimmed V and J ends, which lost 3 bases and 5 bases, there was a span of 22 bases.

The chain combines TRBV5-8 with TRBJ1-5, with a tentative D call TRBD1 (5 bases). V lost 4 bases and J 1 base, leaving 12 bases between the germline ends. The CDR3 extends over 15 amino acids. Germline CDR1 reads SGHTS; CDR2 reads YDEGEE. The CDR3 sequence is CASSLWGKSNQPQHF. The CDR3 DNA is TGTGCCAGCAGCCTTTGGGGGAAGAGCAATCAGCCCCAGCATTTT.

The V and J genes are TRBV28 and TRBJ2-1, with 11 bases identical to TRBD1. V shed 3 bases and J 8 bases; nucleotides not matched to a gene: 12. Germline CDR1 reads MDHEN; CDR2 reads SYDVKM. This CDR3 is built from 17 residues. CDR3 in amino acids: CASSFLWTGGLIDEQFF. The CDR3, as DNA: TGTGCCAGCAGTTTCCTATGGACAGGGGGCTTGATAGATGAGCAGTTCTTC.